This T cell receptor beta chain emerged from a study of beta chain features in type 1 diabetes. Notes on the study in general: Shortening of TCRB CDR3s, moderate but significant, appeared in all four CD4+ subsets of Type 1 diabetes patients.

In the case of this clone: Antigen unknown.

The CDR3 is 14 residues long. V shed 4 bases and J shed 3 bases, with 10 bases lying between them. CDR1 and CDR2 from the germline V gene are MNHNY and SVGAGI (reference sequence). Every donor had blood drawn once into heparin, around 120 mL on average. Staining for CD45RO/CCR7/CD25/CD127/CD95/CD27 allowed sorting of CD4+ naive, central memory, regulatory and stem cell-like memory cells. Every bit of the isolated RNA underwent reverse transcription, so sequencing read expressed TCRB transcripts. Sequencing used immunoSEQ multiplex PCR; TCRdb keeps in-frame clones, though not all of them. The table includes around 310,000 clones, approximately 13% detected once.

This TCR came from a woman aged 18 to 35 with type 1 diabetes. Sequencing used naive CD4+ T cells from blood. The chain links TRBV6-6 to TRBJ2-1, with a possible D match to TRBD2 (6 bases). This CDR3 is CASSWASVYNEQFF. In DNA form, the CDR3 reads TGTGCCAGCAGTTGGGCTAGCGTCTACAATGAGCAGTTCTTC.